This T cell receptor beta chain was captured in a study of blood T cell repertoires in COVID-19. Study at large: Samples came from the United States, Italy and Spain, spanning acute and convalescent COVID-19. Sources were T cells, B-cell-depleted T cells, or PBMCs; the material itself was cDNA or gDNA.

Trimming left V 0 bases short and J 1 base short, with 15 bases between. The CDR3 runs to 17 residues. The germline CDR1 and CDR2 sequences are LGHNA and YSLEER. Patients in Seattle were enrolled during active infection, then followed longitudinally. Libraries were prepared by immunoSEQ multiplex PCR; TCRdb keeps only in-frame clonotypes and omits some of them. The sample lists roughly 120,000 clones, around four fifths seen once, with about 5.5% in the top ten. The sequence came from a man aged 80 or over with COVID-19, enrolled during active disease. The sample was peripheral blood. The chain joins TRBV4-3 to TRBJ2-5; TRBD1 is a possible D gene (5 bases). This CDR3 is CASSQEGAGIGQETQYF. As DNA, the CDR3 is TGCGCCAGCAGCCAAGAAGGGGCAGGGATTGGCCAAGAGACCCAGTACTTC.